This T cell receptor beta chain was retrieved from a study of blood T cell repertoires in COVID-19. Here immunoSEQ multiplex PCR was the method, and the copy in TCRdb shows in-frame clones only, minus some. The table records a few hundred thousand clones, around 80% of them present only once. V was trimmed by 1 base and J by 10 bases, leaving 17 bases between them. Germline V CDR1 and CDR2: GTSNPN, SVGIG (reference sequence). CDR3 length: 15 residues. The receptor was derived from a woman between 18 and 29 years old with acute or convalescent COVID-19. Input material: peripheral blood. This sequence joins TRBV30 and TRBJ1-6, with D maybe TRBD1 (5 bases). CDR3 DNA sequence: TGTGCCTGGAGTGACCTCCGGCCAGGGCGATCACCCCTCCACTTT. Translated, it gives CAWSDLRPGRSPLHF. The full variable domain, in which reference TRBV30 and TRBJ1-6 provide the parts outside the CDR3, is SQTIHQWPATLVQPVGSPLSLECTVEGTSNPNLYWYRQAAGRGLQLLFYSVGIGQISSEVPQNLSASRPQDRQFILSSKKLLLSDSGFYLCAWSDLRPGRSPLHFGNGTRLTVT.